What follows are 8 T cell receptor beta chains derived from one specimen sequenced in a study of T cell responses to AZD1222 COVID-19 vaccine. Profiled with immunoSEQ multiplex PCR; TCRdb holds only in-frame clones, not every one. The sample holds about 130,000 clones, roughly nine tenths seen once. The specimen comprised peripheral blood, sampled 28 days after the second AZD1222 dose. These receptors were collected from an adult who received the AZD1222 COVID-19 vaccine.

The genes are TRBV19 and TRBJ1-1, with D perhaps matching TRBD1 (5 bases). Germline values: CDR1 LNHDA, CDR2 SQIVND (reference sequence). The V gene lost 5 bases and the J gene lost 1 base, with 17 bases spanning the gap. The CDR3 runs to 16 residues. The CDR3: CASSSGGATWNTEAFF. The CDR3 DNA follows: TGTGCCAGTAGTTCGGGAGGGGCGACCTGGAACACTGAAGCTTTCTTT. The full variable domain, rest sourced from reference TRBV19 and TRBJ1-1, is DGGITQSPKYLFRKEGQNVTLSCEQNLNHDAMYWYRQDPGQGLRLIYYSQIVNDFQKGDIAEGYSVSREKKESFPLTVTSAQKNPTAFYLCASSSGGATWNTEAFFGQGTRLTVV.

The V gene is TRBV6-5, the J gene TRBJ1-5, with TRBD1 matching 7 bases. From germline, CDR1 is MNHEY and CDR2 SVGAGI. Trimming at V came to 7 bases and at J to 7 bases, leaving 7 bases not matched to a gene. CDR3 length: 13 residues. DNA of the CDR3: TGTGCCAGCACCAGACAGGGTGGCCAGCCCCAGCATTTT. This gives the protein CASTRQGGQPQHF.

The rearrangement links TRBV5-1 to TRBJ2-7, with 9 bases fitting TRBD1. Germline CDR1 and CDR2: SGHRS and YFSETQ. The V gene end was trimmed by 4 bases and the J gene end by 0 bases; junction bases not matched to a gene: 2. This CDR3 is built from 14 residues. Here the CDR3 DNA reads TGCGCCAGCAGCCCGACAGGGGGCTCCTACGAGCAGTACTTC. It specifies CASSPTGGSYEQYF.

The chain combines TRBV5-4 with TRBJ2-7; a possible D gene is TRBD1 (6 bases). Germline V CDR1 and CDR2: SGHNT, YYREEE (reference sequence). This CDR3 has 14 amino acids. V shed 4 bases and J shed 4 bases, with 15 bases lying between them. The DNA of the CDR3 is TGTGCCAGCAGCCTCCGGGACACAGGGTACGAGCAGTACTTC. It is translated as CASSLRDTGYEQYF.

For the CDR3, the DNA is TGTGCCAGCAGCTTTTCAGAGGGACGGACTGAAGCTTTCTTT. As protein: CASSFSEGRTEAFF. The chain combines TRBV7-9 with TRBJ1-1; the D gene is possibly TRBD1 (5 bases). Trimming stripped 3 bases from V and 5 bases from J, with 13 bases between. Germline assignment: CDR1 SEHNR and CDR2 FQNEAQ (reference sequence). The CDR3 consists of 14 residues.

The chain uses TRBV29-1 and TRBJ2-3; 7 bases are a match to TRBD2. V shed 5 bases and J 5 bases; nucleotides not matched to a gene: 10. CDR3 size: 14 residues. Germline V gene lookup returns CDR1 SQVTM and CDR2 ANQGSEA. Here the CDR3 reads CSVLGGREVDTQYF. The CDR3 DNA is TGCAGCGTTCTTGGAGGGAGGGAGGTAGATACGCAGTATTTT.

The chain uses TRBV15 and TRBJ1-5, with D tentatively TRBD1 (6 bases). Between the trimmed V and J ends, which lost 5 bases and 3 bases, there was a span of 14 bases. CDR3 size: 15 residues. The germline gives CDR1 LNHNV, CDR2 YYDKDF (reference sequence). The CDR3 DNA follows: TGTGCCACCAGCGGCGGGGGGGGCGACAATCAGCCCCAGCATTTT. This gives the protein CATSGGGGDNQPQHF.

The chain couples TRBV7-3 to TRBJ2-5, with 7 positions matching TRBD1. This CDR3 is built from 13 residues. With V trimmed by 5 bases and J by 2 bases, 2 bases remained unmatched. The germline V gene encodes CDR1 SGHTA and CDR2 FQGTGA. CDR3 in amino acids: CASSRGQQETQYF. The CDR3 region has the DNA TGTGCCAGCAGCAGGGGACAGCAAGAGACCCAGTACTTC.